A selection of T cell receptor beta chains follows, all from one sample in a study of T cells in Graves' hyperthyroidism and ophthalmopathy. TCRdb redid the calling of the multiplex PCR reads with MiXCR, one entry per CDR3 protein. The profile covers under 700,000 distinct CDR3 sequences, with 16% appearing a single time and 18% taken by the ten largest. Source material: blood. The receptors stem from a young woman with Graves' hyperthyroidism. CDR3s include the opening cysteine and the closing phenylalanine or tryptophan. A D gene is named only where the DNA matches it firmly. Clone size, where shown, is once, few, many, or a class for clones that have expanded.

abundance	d_gene	v_gene	j_gene	CDR3nt	CDR3aa
few	.	TRBV28	TRBJ1-5	TGTGCCAGCAGAGGGACCATAGCTCGTCAGCCCCAGCATTTT	CASRGTIARQPQHF
many	.	TRBV7-2	TRBJ1-5	TGTGCCAGCAGCTTAGACGGCGGCGGGACTTCGCCCCAGCATTTT	CASSLDGGGTSPQHF
few	.	TRBV20-1	TRBJ1-6	TGCAGTGCCCCTCAGTCCTTCACTAATTCACCCCTCCACTTT	CSAPQSFTNSPLHF
once	.	TRBV11-2	TRBJ2-7	TGTGCCAGCAGGGGGGGCAGGGTGAGCTCCTACGAGCAGTACTTC	CASRGGRVSSYEQYF
many	TRBD1	TRBV3-1	TRBJ2-3	TGTGCCAGCACACAGGGGATGGCTACGCAGTATTTT	CASTQGMATQYF
.	.	TRBV6-1	TRBJ1-1	TGTGCCGGGACGCCGTCGGGGAGAGGGAACACTGAAGCTTTCTTT	CAGTPSGRGNTEAFF
.	.	TRBV3-1	TRBJ1-3	TGTGCCAGCAGCCAAGATGGTCCGGGAACCTCTGGAAACACCATATATTTT	CASSQDGPGTSGNTIYF
once	.	TRBV7-9	TRBJ2-6	TGTGCCAGCAGTTCCACTGTGGGGGGCTTAGGAGCCAACGTCCTGACTTTC	CASSSTVGGLGANVLTF
.	.	TRBV19	TRBJ2-2	TGTGCCAGTAGTATGGCACGGGGCCTAAGGGGGGAGCTGTTTTTT	CASSMARGLRGELFF
.	TRBD1	TRBV20-1	TRBJ1-6	TGCAGTGCTGGAAGTGACAGGGTTTCCTTACAGGATTCACCCCTCCACTTT	CSAGSDRVSLQDSPLHF
.	.	TRBV3-1	TRBJ2-2	TGTGCCAGCAGACTGACAGAGTTCAGCGGGGAGCTGTTTTTT	CASRLTEFSGELFF
few	TRBD1	TRBV3-1	TRBJ1-1	TGTGCCAGCAGCCAGAATCTGGGACAGGGGAGGGCTGAAGCTTTCTTT	CASSQNLGQGRAEAFF
few	TRBD1	TRBV12-3/TRBV12-4	TRBJ2-3	TGTGCCAGCAGGGAGGGACAGGGCACAGATACGCAGTATTTT	CASREGQGTDTQYF
few	TRBD1	TRBV5-1	TRBJ2-2	TGCGCCAGCAGCTTGTCCCAGGGGGCCGGGGAGCTGTTTTTT	CASSLSQGAGELFF
many	.	TRBV20-1	TRBJ2-3	TGCAGTGCTAGAGTGGGGTCAACAGATACGCAGTATTTT	CSARVGSTDTQYF
.	TRBD1	TRBV5-1	TRBJ1-1	TGCGCCAGCAGCAAGGGGGCGAACACTGAAGCTTTCTTT	CASSKGANTEAFF
.	TRBD2	TRBV20-1	TRBJ2-1	TGCAGTGCCAAGACTAGCGGGGACGCCGATGAGCAGTTCTTC	CSAKTSGDADEQFF
many	TRBD1	TRBV7-2	TRBJ2-7	TGTGCCAGCAGCTTATGGGACAGGGGGGACGAGCAGTACTTC	CASSLWDRGDEQYF
.	.	TRBV7-9	TRBJ2-7	TGTGCCAGCAGCCCCCCCCGACTCGCCTACGAGCAGTACTTC	CASSPPRLAYEQYF
many	.	TRBV2	TRBJ2-3	TGTGCCAGCAGGTGGACAGGCCGCGGGGGAGATACGCAGTATTTT	CASRWTGRGGDTQYF
few	TRBD2	TRBV20-1	TRBJ2-1	TGCAGTGCCGGAGACGGCGCGGGAGCAAACAATGAGCAGTTCTTC	CSAGDGAGANNEQFF
.	TRBD1	TRBV7-8	TRBJ1-4	TGTGCCAGCAGCCCGAATAGGACAGGGAGTGAAAAACTGTTTTTT	CASSPNRTGSEKLFF